The rows below give T cell receptor beta chains drawn from one sample of a study of radiation and T cells in renal cell carcinoma. Only in-frame clones appear in the TCRdb table, and some are missing; sequencing was by immunoSEQ multiplex PCR. This table holds over 45,000 clones, roughly 79% found once. Material: blood, obtained from a patient whose treatment included radiotherapy and nephrectomy. The source is a man in his sixties with renal cell carcinoma. CDR3s include the opening cysteine and the closing phenylalanine or tryptophan. Fields, in order: V gene, D gene, clone size, J gene, CDR3 DNA, CDR3 protein. A D gene is named only where the DNA matches it firmly. Expanded clones are given a class, and other clones once, few, many or no size at all.

v_call: TRBV29-1
d_call: .
clone_size: few
j_call: TRBJ1-2
cdr3_nt: TGCAGCGTTGAACAAAGTACTAACTATGGCTACACCTTC
cdr3_aa: CSVEQSTNYGYTF

v_call: TRBV15
d_call: .
clone_size: .
j_call: TRBJ1-3
cdr3_nt: TGTGCCACCAGCAGAGATTCATCCGGGGCTGGAAACACCATATATTTT
cdr3_aa: CATSRDSSGAGNTIYF

v_call: TRBV30
d_call: .
clone_size: .
j_call: TRBJ1-1
cdr3_nt: TGTGCCTGGAGCCGCCCCCGGGACATGAACACTGAAGCTTTCTTT
cdr3_aa: CAWSRPRDMNTEAFF

v_call: TRBV7-2
d_call: .
clone_size: .
j_call: TRBJ2-5
cdr3_nt: TGTGCCAGCAGTCCGACGGGGGCGACTCAAGAGACCCAGTACTTC
cdr3_aa: CASSPTGATQETQYF

v_call: TRBV2
d_call: .
clone_size: .
j_call: TRBJ2-5
cdr3_nt: TGTGCCAGCGGATCAAGGGAACAAGAGACCCAGTACTTC
cdr3_aa: CASGSREQETQYF

v_call: TRBV14
d_call: .
clone_size: .
j_call: TRBJ1-2
cdr3_nt: TGTGCCAGCAGCCCAGGGAGCAGGGCCGACTATGGCTACACCTTC
cdr3_aa: CASSPGSRADYGYTF

v_call: TRBV6-1
d_call: .
clone_size: .
j_call: TRBJ1-4
cdr3_nt: TGTGCCAGCACCTCCCTGATGGGAAAACTGTTTTTT
cdr3_aa: CASTSLMGKLFF

v_call: TRBV4-3
d_call: TRBD1
clone_size: .
j_call: TRBJ1-6
cdr3_nt: TGCGCCAGTAGCCAAGATCCGACAGGGGGCAGTTCACCCCTCCACTTT
cdr3_aa: CASSQDPTGGSSPLHF

v_call: TRBV18
d_call: TRBD2
clone_size: .
j_call: TRBJ2-3
cdr3_nt: TGTGCCAGCTCACCAGTGGGAGGGCCCTCGGGAGATACGCAGTATTTT
cdr3_aa: CASSPVGGPSGDTQYF

v_call: TRBV27
d_call: .
clone_size: once
j_call: TRBJ1-1
cdr3_nt: TGTGCCAGCAACCCTAGGGGGTCAGGGTCTGAAGCTTTCTTT
cdr3_aa: CASNPRGSGSEAFF

v_call: TRBV10-3
d_call: .
clone_size: .
j_call: TRBJ2-2
cdr3_nt: TGTGCCATCAGTGGGGGCGCGGTGGCCATTAACACCGGGGAGCTGTTTTTT
cdr3_aa: CAISGGAVAINTGELFF

v_call: TRBV13
d_call: .
clone_size: few
j_call: TRBJ2-5
cdr3_nt: TGTGCCAGCAGCCCCGGGCGCCAAGAGACCCAGTACTTC
cdr3_aa: CASSPGRQETQYF

v_call: TRBV12-5
d_call: TRBD1
clone_size: .
j_call: TRBJ1-2
cdr3_nt: TGTGCTAGCGATAAGACAGGGGCATCCGGCTACACCTTC
cdr3_aa: CASDKTGASGYTF

v_call: TRBV6-1
d_call: .
clone_size: once
j_call: TRBJ1-1
cdr3_nt: TGTGCCAGCAAGCTAGGGGTGAACACTGAAGCTTTCTTT
cdr3_aa: CASKLGVNTEAFF

v_call: TRBV5-1
d_call: TRBD1
clone_size: .
j_call: TRBJ2-7
cdr3_nt: TGCGCCAGCAGCAGACGACAGGGTTCTCACGAGCAGTACTTC
cdr3_aa: CASSRRQGSHEQYF

v_call: TRBV10-3
d_call: TRBD2
clone_size: .
j_call: TRBJ2-5
cdr3_nt: TGTGCCATCAGTGCGGGACTAGCGGGCCCGCGGACCCAGTACTTC
cdr3_aa: CAISAGLAGPRTQYF

v_call: TRBV18
d_call: .
clone_size: few
j_call: TRBJ2-7
cdr3_nt: TGTGCCAGCTCTGAGGGCCAGAGATACGAGCAGTACTTC
cdr3_aa: CASSEGQRYEQYF

v_call: TRBV7-2
d_call: .
clone_size: medium-sized
j_call: TRBJ1-6
cdr3_nt: TGTGCCAGCAGCTTAATAGTGGGGAACATTTCACCCCTCCACTTT
cdr3_aa: CASSLIVGNISPLHF

v_call: TRBV30
d_call: .
clone_size: .
j_call: TRBJ2-5
cdr3_nt: TGTGCCTGGAGTGCGCAGGCCGGTGGGGAGACCCAGTACTTC
cdr3_aa: CAWSAQAGGETQYF

v_call: TRBV27
d_call: .
clone_size: few
j_call: TRBJ1-2
cdr3_nt: TGTGCCAGCAGGAAAAACGAGGGCTACACCTTC
cdr3_aa: CASRKNEGYTF

v_call: TRBV7-2
d_call: TRBD1
clone_size: .
j_call: TRBJ1-2
cdr3_nt: TGTGCCAGCAGCACGCCGGACAGGGTTACGGGGGGCTACACCTTC
cdr3_aa: CASSTPDRVTGGYTF

v_call: TRBV10-3
d_call: .
clone_size: .
j_call: TRBJ1-2
cdr3_nt: TGTGCCATCAGTGAGTCGATACAGGGAGGTGGCTACACCTTC
cdr3_aa: CAISESIQGGGYTF

v_call: TRBV29-1
d_call: TRBD2
clone_size: few
j_call: TRBJ2-7
cdr3_nt: TGCAGCGTCCTAGCAAGGACTAGCGGGGGGGTCACCTACGAGCAGTACTTC
cdr3_aa: CSVLARTSGGVTYEQYF

v_call: TRBV9
d_call: .
clone_size: .
j_call: TRBJ1-1
cdr3_nt: TGTGCCAGCAGCGTAGCGCTGGGCACTGAAGCTTTCTTT
cdr3_aa: CASSVALGTEAFF

v_call: TRBV19
d_call: TRBD1
clone_size: once
j_call: TRBJ1-1
cdr3_nt: TGTGCCTCACAGGGGGGGAGCACTGAAGCTTTCTTT
cdr3_aa: CASQGGSTEAFF

v_call: TRBV11-2
d_call: .
clone_size: .
j_call: TRBJ2-7
cdr3_nt: TGTGCCAGCAGCTTAGATTCCAGGGCGTACAGGGCTTTTCCCTACGAGCAGTACTTC
cdr3_aa: CASSLDSRAYRAFPYEQYF

v_call: TRBV9
d_call: TRBD2
clone_size: .
j_call: TRBJ2-1
cdr3_nt: TGTGCCAGCAGCGCGAGCCTGAGGCCTAGCGGGATTTACAATGAGCAGTTCTTC
cdr3_aa: CASSASLRPSGIYNEQFF

v_call: TRBV6-6
d_call: .
clone_size: .
j_call: TRBJ1-2
cdr3_nt: TGTGCCAGCTCACCCCTGTCCGATAACTATGGCTACACCTTC
cdr3_aa: CASSPLSDNYGYTF

v_call: TRBV25-1
d_call: .
clone_size: .
j_call: TRBJ1-4
cdr3_nt: TGTGCCAGCAGTGAACAGGGAGGTGAAAAACTGTTTTTT
cdr3_aa: CASSEQGGEKLFF

v_call: TRBV25-1
d_call: .
clone_size: .
j_call: TRBJ1-6
cdr3_nt: TGTGCCAGCCGCTTCAGAGAATTATCGTCACCCCTCCACTTT
cdr3_aa: CASRFRELSSPLHF

v_call: TRBV19
d_call: .
clone_size: .
j_call: TRBJ1-5
cdr3_nt: TGTGCCAGTAGTATAGATCTTATTCGGACTAGCAATCAGCCCCAGCATTTT
cdr3_aa: CASSIDLIRTSNQPQHF

v_call: TRBV6-1
d_call: .
clone_size: .
j_call: TRBJ2-2
cdr3_nt: TGTGCCAGCAGCGGACACACCGGGGAGCTGTTTTTT
cdr3_aa: CASSGHTGELFF

v_call: TRBV10-3
d_call: TRBD1
clone_size: .
j_call: TRBJ2-7
cdr3_nt: TGTGCCATCAGTGGGTCAGGGGGCTCGCGCGAGCAGTACTTC
cdr3_aa: CAISGSGGSREQYF

v_call: TRBV5-8
d_call: .
clone_size: .
j_call: TRBJ2-6
cdr3_nt: TGTGCCACAGCGTGGCGAGCTGGGGCCAACGTCCTGACTTTC
cdr3_aa: CATAWRAGANVLTF

v_call: TRBV11-3
d_call: .
clone_size: .
j_call: TRBJ2-1
cdr3_nt: TGTGCCAGCAGCTTAGATCCGACTAGCTACAATGAGCAGTTCTTC
cdr3_aa: CASSLDPTSYNEQFF

v_call: TRBV30
d_call: .
clone_size: .
j_call: TRBJ1-2
cdr3_nt: TGTGCCTGGAGTGCCATGACAGTTAACTATGGCTACACCTTC
cdr3_aa: CAWSAMTVNYGYTF

v_call: TRBV19
d_call: TRBD1
clone_size: .
j_call: TRBJ1-5
cdr3_nt: TGTGCCAGTAGTATAGAAGGACAGGGGCTGAAGCCCCAGCATTTT
cdr3_aa: CASSIEGQGLKPQHF

v_call: TRBV5-5
d_call: TRBD2
clone_size: .
j_call: TRBJ2-1
cdr3_nt: TGTGCCAGCAGCTTGCTAGCGGGAGAGCTAAATGAGCAGTTCTTC
cdr3_aa: CASSLLAGELNEQFF

v_call: TRBV30
d_call: .
clone_size: .
j_call: TRBJ1-1
cdr3_nt: TGTGCCTGGAGAAAATTTACGAGGGACACTGAAGCTTTCTTT
cdr3_aa: CAWRKFTRDTEAFF

v_call: TRBV7-2
d_call: TRBD1
clone_size: .
j_call: TRBJ1-1
cdr3_nt: TGTGCCAGCAGCTTAAATATAAGGGACAGGGCGGGTTGCGCTTTCTTT
cdr3_aa: CASSLNIRDRAGCAFF

v_call: TRBV9
d_call: .
clone_size: .
j_call: TRBJ2-3
cdr3_nt: TGTGCCAGCGCTAATCCGAGCACAGATACGCAGTATTTT
cdr3_aa: CASANPSTDTQYF

v_call: TRBV6-1
d_call: TRBD2
clone_size: .
j_call: TRBJ2-5
cdr3_nt: TGTGCCAGCAGTGCCTCCCGGACTAGCGGGCCGTGGACCCAGTACTTC
cdr3_aa: CASSASRTSGPWTQYF

v_call: TRBV2
d_call: .
clone_size: few
j_call: TRBJ1-1
cdr3_nt: TGTGCCAGCAGTTTAGGTACCACTGAAGCTTTCTTT
cdr3_aa: CASSLGTTEAFF

v_call: TRBV18
d_call: .
clone_size: .
j_call: TRBJ1-3
cdr3_nt: TGTGCCAGCTCACCGAACCAAGGCTCTGGAAACACCATATATTTT
cdr3_aa: CASSPNQGSGNTIYF

v_call: TRBV7-9
d_call: .
clone_size: many
j_call: TRBJ1-2
cdr3_nt: TGTGCCAGCAGCTTTGGAGGAGCTAACTATGGCTACACCTTC
cdr3_aa: CASSFGGANYGYTF

v_call: TRBV7-2
d_call: .
clone_size: .
j_call: TRBJ1-2
cdr3_nt: TGTGCCAGCAGCTTAGCGTTGGCAGCCTATGGCTACACCTTC
cdr3_aa: CASSLALAAYGYTF

v_call: TRBV30
d_call: TRBD1
clone_size: .
j_call: TRBJ2-1
cdr3_nt: TGTGCCTGGAGTGTACAGGGGGTCAATGAGCAGTTCTTC
cdr3_aa: CAWSVQGVNEQFF

v_call: TRBV29-1
d_call: .
clone_size: .
j_call: TRBJ1-2
cdr3_nt: TGCAGCGTTACCGGGACATTCGGTCATGGCTACACCTTC
cdr3_aa: CSVTGTFGHGYTF